Shown below are 21 T cell receptor beta chains from a single sample sequenced in a study of PD-1 blockade in classical Hodgkin lymphoma. The protocol was immunoSEQ multiplex PCR, while the TCRdb copy is restricted to in-frame clones and leaves out a portion. The sample records 70,000 or so clones, approximately 93% being singletons. The sample's time point: newly diagnosed, previously untreated cHL patient sample. Sequenced material: peripheral blood mononuclear cells (PBMCs). These receptors all come from a human donor with classical Hodgkin lymphoma.

J is TRBJ2-5 and V is TRBV18, with a possible D match to TRBD1 (5 bases). Germline V gene sequence: CDR1 KGHSH, CDR2 LQKENI. The CDR3 runs 15 residues. Trimming took 2 bases from V and 6 from J, leaving 16 bases between them. The CDR3 protein is CASSPNQGSAQTQYF. The CDR3 DNA sequence: TGTGCCAGCTCACCAAACCAGGGATCCGCACAGACCCAGTACTTC.

This chain uses TRBV21-1 with TRBJ1-5; the table's D call, TRBD1, has no DNA check behind it. TRBV21-1 constitutes a pseudogene. The CDR3 totals 19 residues. DNA for the CDR3: TGTGCCAGCAGCAAAGTTCCCTTGGGGACAGCAGTCCTCAATCAGCCCCAGCATTTT. This encodes CASSKVPLGTAVLNQPQHF.

The rearrangement joins TRBV30 to TRBJ2-5; possibly TRBD2 for D (6 bases). Germline CDR1 GTSNPN, CDR2 SVGIG (reference sequence). V lost 0 bases and J 5 bases, leaving 13 bases between the germline ends. This CDR3 contains 14 residues. This CDR3 is CAWSVRGRRETQYF. The CDR3 bases are TGTGCCTGGAGTGTACGAGGGAGGCGGGAGACCCAGTACTTC.

The chain carries TRBV27 and TRBJ1-3, with D perhaps TRBD1 (6 bases). This CDR3 has 17 residues. Per germline, CDR1 MNHEY and CDR2 SMNVEV (reference sequence). Trimming took off 0 bases at V and 0 bases at J, with 12 bases between the two ends. The chain's CDR3 is CASSLSGTPSSGNTIYF. Here the CDR3 DNA reads TGTGCCAGCAGTTTATCCGGGACACCGAGCTCTGGAAACACCATATATTTT.

The chain links TRBV28 to TRBJ1-2; D gene unclear. V was shortened by 5 bases and J by 5 bases, with 15 bases between the two germline ends. The CDR3 is 14 residues long. Germline V gene lookup returns CDR1 MDHEN and CDR2 SYDVKM. CDR3 in amino acids: CASSPRPQGYGYTF. The CDR3 nucleotides read TGTGCCAGCAGTCCCAGACCCCAAGGGTATGGCTACACCTTC.

The chain employs TRBV9 and TRBJ1-3; D is ambiguous. V was pared by 4 bases and J by 3 bases, with 17 bases between. The CDR3 extends over 16 amino acids. CDR1 is SGDLS, CDR2 YYNGEE, per germline. The CDR3 protein is CASSRDGEVDGNTIYF. The CDR3 DNA follows: TGTGCCAGCAGCCGAGACGGAGAGGTGGATGGAAACACCATATATTTT.

The chain employs TRBV6-5 and TRBJ2-1, with 11 bases matching TRBD2. The CDR3 is made up of 15 amino acids. Per germline, CDR1 MNHEY and CDR2 SVGAGI. The ends lost 6 bases at V and 10 bases at J; junction bases unmatched: 11. Here the CDR3 reads CASSQTTSGNYEQFF. As DNA, the CDR3 is TGTGCCAGCAGCCAAACGACTAGCGGGAATTACGAGCAGTTCTTC.

In DNA form, the CDR3 reads TGTGCCAGCAGCTTACTTGGGGGGCTTAATGAAAAACTGTTTTTT. Translating it yields CASSLLGGLNEKLFF. The rearrangement links TRBV7-9 to TRBJ1-4; a possible D gene is TRBD1 (6 bases). The V gene's germline CDR1 is SEHNR and CDR2 FQNEAQ (reference sequence). Trimming removed 2 bases at V and 4 bases at J, with 11 bases between. The CDR3 is 15 amino acids.

The chain couples TRBV19 to TRBJ2-7, with a weak D call TRBD2 (5 bases). There are 12 residues in the CDR3. Germline CDR1 LNHDA, CDR2 SQIVND (reference sequence). With 3 bases removed from V and 6 bases from J, the gap between germline ends came to 9 bases. CDR3 protein: CASSIGIPEQYF. For the CDR3, the DNA is TGTGCCAGTAGTATCGGGATACCCGAGCAGTACTTC. The variable domain in full, completed from reference TRBV19 and TRBJ2-7, reads DGGITQSPKYLFRKEGQNVTLSCEQNLNHDAMYWYRQDPGQGLRLIYYSQIVNDFQKGDIAEGYSVSREKKESFPLTVTSAQKNPTAFYLCASSIGIPEQYFGPGTRLTVT.

About this clone: This is likely a read error, given that the CDR3 carries no conserved phenylalanine or tryptophan at its end. Because the CDR3's place on the DNA is in doubt, the DNA is left out and the CDR3 is given as listed by TCRdb. The genes are TRBV1 and TRBJ1-2. TRBV1 is a pseudogene segment. The CDR3 is 10 amino acids long, termini counted. This CDR3 reads CTSSHSYRPS.

The chain joins TRBV6-1 to TRBJ1-2; 7 bases align to TRBD1. CDR1 and CDR2 (germline): MNHNS, SASEGT. The ends lost 0 bases at V and 2 bases at J; junction bases unmatched: 3. CDR3 size: 15 residues. CDR3 residues: CASSEAGTANYGYTF. CDR3 nucleotide sequence: TGTGCCAGCAGTGAAGCTGGGACAGCAAACTATGGCTACACCTTC.

As concerns this clone: The sample carries other DNA sequences with the same CDR3. This rearrangement joins TRBV20-1 to TRBJ2-7; possibly TRBD2 for D (5 bases). Germline CDR1 DFQATT, CDR2 SNEGSKA (reference sequence). Trimming took off 3 bases at V and 2 bases at J, with 5 bases between the two ends. The CDR3 is made up of 11 amino acids. The CDR3 region is CSASGAYEQYF. For the CDR3, the DNA is TGCAGTGCTAGCGGGGCCTACGAGCAGTACTTC.

V usage is TRBV28 and J usage is TRBJ1-1; D perhaps matches TRBD1 (6 bases). Per germline, CDR1 MDHEN and CDR2 SYDVKM. The CDR3 loop spans 15 amino acids. Trimming removed 1 base at V and 1 base at J, with 10 bases between. The CDR3 DNA reads TGTGCCAGCAGTTTATCGGGGGGCGGGAACACTGAAGCTTTCTTT. This gives the protein CASSLSGGGNTEAFF.

J is TRBJ2-3 and V is TRBV15, with 7 bases aligning to TRBD2. The CDR3 is 16 residues long. The V segment lost 0 bases and the J segment 1 base; nucleotides outside the gene matches: 4. Germline CDR1 is LNHNV and CDR2 is YYDKDF (reference sequence). The CDR3, as DNA: TGTGCCACCAGCAGAGATGTGAGCGGGGGCACAGATACGCAGTATTTT. It encodes CATSRDVSGGTDTQYF. Full variable domain (remainder filled in from reference TRBV15 and TRBJ2-3): DAMVIQNPRYQVTQFGKPVTLSCSQTLNHNVMYWYQQKSSQAPKLLFHYYDKDFNNEADTPDNFQSRRPNTSFCFLDIRSPGLGDTAMYLCATSRDVSGGTDTQYFGPGTRLTVL.

This chain connects TRBV10-2 to TRBJ2-1, with 7 bases lining up with TRBD2. Per the germline V gene, CDR1 is WSHSY and CDR2 is SAAADI. The CDR3 is 12 amino acids. Losses at the gene ends were 7 bases for V and 8 bases for J; bases not matched to a gene: 5. In DNA, the CDR3 is TGCGCCAGCACCCTGGGGGGGTATGAGCAGTTCTTC. Amino acid sequence: CASTLGGYEQFF.

V gene TRBV2 combines with J gene TRBJ1-2; D possibly corresponds to TRBD1 (6 bases). Germline V gives CDR1 SNHLY, CDR2 FYNNEI. The CDR3 has 11 residues. V lost 6 bases and J 8 bases, leaving 10 bases between the germline ends. For the CDR3, the DNA is TGTGCCAGCAGGGACAGCGGCGGCTACACCTTC. Its protein is CASRDSGGYTF. The variable domain in full, with the rest retrieved from reference TRBV2 and TRBJ1-2, is EPEVTQTPSHQVTQMGQEVILRCVPISNHLYFYWYRQILGQKVEFLVSFYNNEISEKSEIFDDQFSVERPDGSNFTLKIRSTKLEDSAMYFCASRDSGGYTFGSGTRLTVV.

The chain couples TRBV28 to TRBJ2-3; weak D call: TRBD2 (5 bases). Germline assignment: CDR1 MDHEN and CDR2 SYDVKM. The V and J ends lost 4 bases and 14 bases respectively, with 16 bases between them. The CDR3 spans 12 residues. CDR3 coding DNA: TGTGCCAGCAGTTCGGGGTCGCTCAGTCCGTATTTT. Translated, it gives CASSSGSLSPYF.

The genes are TRBV7-9 and TRBJ1-6; the D gene is possibly TRBD1 (6 bases). This CDR3 has 18 amino acids. Trimming left V 4 bases short and J 0 bases short, with 16 bases between. Germline V lookup: CDR1 SEHNR, CDR2 FQNEAQ (reference sequence). CDR3 in amino acids: CASSSSPQGGSYNSPLHF. The CDR3 region has the DNA TGTGCCAGCAGCTCAAGCCCACAGGGTGGCTCCTATAATTCACCCCTCCACTTT.

The chain carries TRBV10-3 and TRBJ2-5, with 7 bases that match TRBD1. The germline V gene encodes CDR1 ENHRY and CDR2 SYGVKD. This CDR3 is built from 15 residues. V lost 4 bases to trimming and J lost 5 bases; unmatched junction nucleotides: 10. CDR3 loop: CAISGRQGGPETQYF. CDR3 bases: TGTGCCATCAGTGGTCGACAGGGTGGTCCGGAGACCCAGTACTTC.

In DNA form, the CDR3 reads TGTGCCATCAGCGGAGGGACTAGCCCCACAGATACGCAGTATTTT. Protein: CAISGGTSPTDTQYF. V usage is TRBV10-3 and J usage is TRBJ2-3; 9 positions agree with TRBD2. V was clipped by 6 bases and J by 2 bases; unmatched bases: 6. Germline lookup yields CDR1 ENHRY and CDR2 SYGVKD. The CDR3 has 15 amino acids.

The chain is built from TRBV9 and TRBJ2-1; TRBD2 agrees at 11 bases. Germline assignment: CDR1 SGDLS and CDR2 YYNGEE. CDR3 length equals 15 residues. The ends lost 4 bases at V and 9 bases at J; junction bases unmatched: 9. In nucleotides, the CDR3 is TGTGCCAGCAGCCAGGCGGCTAGCGGGAGGCGTGAGCAGTTCTTC. Its protein is CASSQAASGRREQFF.